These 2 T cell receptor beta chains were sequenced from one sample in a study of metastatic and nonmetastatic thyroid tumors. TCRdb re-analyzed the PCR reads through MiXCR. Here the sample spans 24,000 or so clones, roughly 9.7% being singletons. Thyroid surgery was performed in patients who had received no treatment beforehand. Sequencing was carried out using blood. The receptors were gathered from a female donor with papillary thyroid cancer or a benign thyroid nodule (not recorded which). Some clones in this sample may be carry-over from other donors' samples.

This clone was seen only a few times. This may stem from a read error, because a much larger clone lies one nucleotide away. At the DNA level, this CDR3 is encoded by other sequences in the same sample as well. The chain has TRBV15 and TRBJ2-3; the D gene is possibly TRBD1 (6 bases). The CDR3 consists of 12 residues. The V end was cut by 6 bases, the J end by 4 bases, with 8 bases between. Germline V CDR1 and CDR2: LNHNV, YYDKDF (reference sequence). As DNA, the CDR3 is TGTGCCACCAGTAGGGGGTCAGATACGCAGTATTTT. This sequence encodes CATSRGSDTQYF.

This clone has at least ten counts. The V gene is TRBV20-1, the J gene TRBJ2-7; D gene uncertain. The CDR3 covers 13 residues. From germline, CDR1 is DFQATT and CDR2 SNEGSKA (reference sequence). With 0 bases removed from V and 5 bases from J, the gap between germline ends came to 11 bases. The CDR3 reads CSARESLRDEQYF. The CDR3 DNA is TGCAGTGCTAGAGAGAGTTTGCGAGACGAGCAGTACTTC.